This T cell receptor beta chain was sequenced during a study of shared clonotypes between healthy human individuals. In the study overall: A donor's plate count was three for CD4 naive and three for CD4 memory; CD8 naive had two and CD8 memory one.

An even split of each subset's genomic DNA across several immunoSEQ plates was performed. Under the authors' procedure: Filtering differed since immunoSEQ provided only junctions, with no quality scores. Using immunoSEQ multiplex PCR, the repertoire was profiled, and TCRdb retains in-frame clones only, with some absent. The V and J calls and the clone size are those of that table, but D and trimming were determined from the DNA. The sample holds about 1,500,000 clones; roughly 96% are singletons and the top ten take over 1%. The CDR3 contains 19 residues. With V trimmed by 0 bases and J by 0 bases, 9 bases remained unmatched. Looked up from germline, CDR1 is MGHRA and CDR2 is YSYEKL.

The rearrangement uses TRBV4-1 and TRBJ1-1, with 11 bases aligning to TRBD1. This receptor was identified in a man aged 25 to 40 in good health. Specimen: naive CD4+ T cells sorted from blood. Subset: CD45RA+ positively selected. The CDR3 nucleotides are TGCGCCAGCAGCCAAGAAGAAGGACAGGGGGCGACGTTGAACACTGAAGCTTTCTTT. Translation gives CASSQEEGQGATLNTEAFF.